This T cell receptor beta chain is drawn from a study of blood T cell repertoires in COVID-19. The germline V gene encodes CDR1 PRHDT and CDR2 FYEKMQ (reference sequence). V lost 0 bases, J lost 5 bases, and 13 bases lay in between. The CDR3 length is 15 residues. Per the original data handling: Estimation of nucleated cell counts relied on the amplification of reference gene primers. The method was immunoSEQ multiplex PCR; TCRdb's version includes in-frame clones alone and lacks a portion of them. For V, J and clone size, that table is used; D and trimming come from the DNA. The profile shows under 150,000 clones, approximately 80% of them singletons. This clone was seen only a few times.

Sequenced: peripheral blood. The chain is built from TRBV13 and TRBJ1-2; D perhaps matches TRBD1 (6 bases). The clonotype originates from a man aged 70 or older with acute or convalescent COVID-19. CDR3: CASSLGDRRTYGYTF. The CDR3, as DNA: TGTGCCAGCAGCTTAGGAGACAGGAGAACTTATGGCTACACCTTC. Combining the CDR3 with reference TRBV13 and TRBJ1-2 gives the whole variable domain AAGVIQSPRHLIKEKRETATLKCYPIPRHDTVYWYQQGPGQDPQFLISFYEKMQSDKGSIPDRFSAQQFSDYHSELNMSSLELGDSALYFCASSLGDRRTYGYTFGSGTRLTVV.